This TCR beta chain appears in the sequencing data of a study of vaccination and CD4 T cells after COVID-19. Study as a whole: Taking of post-vaccine samples occurred a median about 70 days after dose two (range 14 to 241).

Cultured CD4+ T-cell DNA underwent Oncomine TCR Beta short-read sequencing. TCRdb re-derived calls from the PCR reads in MiXCR, one entry per CDR3 protein. Counted here are about 19,000 distinct CDR3 sequences, approximately 53% occurring once; the ten biggest clones make up 10%. The V end was cut by 7 bases, the J end by 2 bases, with 12 bases between. CDR1 and CDR2 from the germline V gene are MNHNS and SASEGT. The CDR3 covers 13 residues. Study-level points and caveats: Only after vaccination were a median approximately 86% of convalescents' reactive clones seen.

Concerning this clonotype: The antigen remains undetermined.

Specified treatment: approximately nine-day PBMC culture with coronavirus spike peptide pools or control peptides (ViraFEST assay). US Alpha, Beta and Delta variants postdated the positive PCR dates, which ran from March to December 2020. This TCR derives from a human donor who had recovered from COVID-19. What was sequenced was CD4+ T cells from blood, cultured in vitro. The chain has TRBV6-1 and TRBJ2-7; D is perhaps TRBD2 (5 bases). CDR3 coding DNA: TGTGCCAGCACTAGTGACGGGGCCTACGAGCAGTACTTC. Protein: CASTSDGAYEQYF.